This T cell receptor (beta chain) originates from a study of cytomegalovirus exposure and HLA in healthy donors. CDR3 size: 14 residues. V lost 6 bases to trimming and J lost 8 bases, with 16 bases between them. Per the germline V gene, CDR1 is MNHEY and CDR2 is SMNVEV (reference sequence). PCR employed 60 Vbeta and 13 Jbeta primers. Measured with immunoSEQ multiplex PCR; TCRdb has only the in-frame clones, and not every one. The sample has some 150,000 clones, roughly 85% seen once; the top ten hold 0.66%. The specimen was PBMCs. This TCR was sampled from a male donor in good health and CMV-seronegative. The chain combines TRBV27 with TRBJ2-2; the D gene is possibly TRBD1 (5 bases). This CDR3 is CASSPAQGPGELFF. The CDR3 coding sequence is TGTGCCAGCAGCCCTGCTCAGGGTCCTGGGGAGCTGTTTTTT.